Given below is one TCR beta chain in context. Its cognate antigen is unknown. Germline assignment: CDR1 SGHTA and CDR2 FQGNSA. The CDR3 is 15 amino acids. V was clipped by 5 bases and J by 4 bases, with 17 bases between them. The data belong to a study of cytomegalovirus exposure and HLA in healthy donors. General study results and limits: Earlier analysis found most TCR beta V segments productive about 87% or about 30% of the time. According to the study, 150 to 200 TCR beta chains were cytomegalovirus-associated. Researchers had no immune exposure information except CMV serostatus available.

The PCR was carried out with 60 Vbeta primers and 13 Jbeta primers. Clones were read by immunoSEQ multiplex PCR, and TCRdb kept only the in-frame ones, dropping some. In the table there are about 79,000 clones, about 68% of which are singletons. Sequencing used PBMCs. This chain uses TRBV7-2 with TRBJ1-1; tentatively, D is TRBD1 (5 bases). The receptor was isolated from a man in his forties or fifties in good health and CMV-seropositive. The CDR3 DNA follows: TGTGCCAGCAGCCAGAGTACTGGGGGGGTCACTGAAGCTTTCTTT. Residues: CASSQSTGGVTEAFF.